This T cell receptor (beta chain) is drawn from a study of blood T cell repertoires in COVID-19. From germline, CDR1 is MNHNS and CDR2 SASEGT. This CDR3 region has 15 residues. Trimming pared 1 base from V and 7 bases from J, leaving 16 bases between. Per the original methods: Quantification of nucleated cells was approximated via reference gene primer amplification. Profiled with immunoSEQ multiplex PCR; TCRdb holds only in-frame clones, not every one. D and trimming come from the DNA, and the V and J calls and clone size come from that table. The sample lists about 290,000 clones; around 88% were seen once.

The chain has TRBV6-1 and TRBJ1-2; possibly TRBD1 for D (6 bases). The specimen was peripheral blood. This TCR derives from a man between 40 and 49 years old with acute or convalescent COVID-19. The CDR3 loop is CASSEGGPSGFGYTF. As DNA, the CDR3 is TGTGCCAGCAGTGAAGGGGGGCCTTCGGGGTTTGGCTACACCTTC.